These 17 T cell receptor beta chains were all obtained from the same sample, sequenced in a study of Graves' ophthalmopathy and Graves' hyperthyroidism. RNA transcripts were the source from which TCR beta CDR3 regions were amplified. An opening RT-PCR round employed HTBI primers and preceded a second-round multiplex PCR. TCRdb analysed the multiplex PCR reads with MiXCR anew, one entry per CDR3 protein. The sample carries about 480,000 distinct CDR3 sequences, approximately 15% recorded once. Sequencing was performed on blood. These receptor sequences come from a woman aged 25 to 45 with Graves' ophthalmopathy.

A word on this clonotype: A much bigger clone sits one base away, suggesting this may be a read error. The chain has TRBV6-2 or TRBV6-3 and TRBJ2-2; tentatively, D is TRBD1 (5 bases). This CDR3 is built from 19 residues. V gave up 2 bases and J gave up 4 bases, with 23 bases separating them. Per germline, CDR1 MNHEY and CDR2 SVGEGT. The CDR3 region is CASSYVDNPSASSTGELFF. CDR3 coding DNA: TGTGCCAGCAGTTACGTGGACAACCCCTCTGCCTCGAGCACCGGGGAGCTGTTTTTT.

V is TRBV28 and J is TRBJ1-1; D not certain. Germline V CDR1 and CDR2: MDHEN, SYDVKM. This CDR3 has 14 amino acids. The ends were cut back, 8 bases at V and 1 base at J, with 14 bases in the middle. The chain's CDR3 is CASGPPDGNTEAFF. CDR3 sequence (DNA): TGTGCCAGCGGTCCCCCCGACGGGAACACTGAAGCTTTCTTT.

This clonotype was detected ten times or more. A much larger clone differs by one base, so this may be a read error. V and J are TRBV27 and TRBJ1-2; tentatively, D is TRBD1 (5 bases). The CDR3 totals 13 residues. CDR1 is MNHEY, CDR2 SMNVEV, per germline (reference sequence). The CDR3 bases are TGTGCCAGCGGTTTGGGGCAGGGTGATGGCTACACCTTC. Translation: CASGLGQGDGYTF.

This clonotype occurred many times. The CDR3 DNA sequence: TGCAGTGCTAGAGGGGACAGGGGATGGTCCTACGAGCAGTACTTC. Encoded protein: CSARGDRGWSYEQYF. The V gene is TRBV20-1, the J gene TRBJ2-7; TRBD1 aligns across 10 bases. Looked up from germline, CDR1 is DFQATT and CDR2 is SNEGSKA (reference sequence). CDR3 length: 15 residues. Losses at the gene ends were 1 base for V and 1 base for J; bases not matched to a gene: 4.

This clonotype was detected many times. The chain uses TRBV6-5 and TRBJ2-7; D gene unclear. V lost 2 bases to trimming and J lost 4 bases, with 9 bases between them. Germline CDR1 and CDR2: MNHEY and SVGAGI. The CDR3 length is 13 residues. The CDR3 loop reads CASSYTPEYEQYF. In nucleotides, the CDR3 is TGTGCCAGCAGTTACACCCCAGAGTACGAGCAGTACTTC.

This clonotype was found many times. The V gene is TRBV25-1, the J gene TRBJ1-1; tentatively, D is TRBD1 (5 bases). V lost 1 base and J 0 bases, leaving 18 bases between the germline ends. Germline V gives CDR1 MGHDK, CDR2 SYGVNS. The CDR3 has 18 amino acids. The CDR3 loop is CASSESIVGGELNTEAFF. The CDR3, as DNA: TGTGCCAGCAGTGAATCAATCGTCGGGGGGGAGCTGAACACTGAAGCTTTCTTT.

Notes on this clonotype: A single base separates this from a much larger clone, so it may be a read error. This likely comes from a read error, as the CDR3 has no conserved phenylalanine or tryptophan at its end. This chain joins TRBV20-1 and TRBJ2-7, with 9 bases matching TRBD2. Germline V gene lookup returns CDR1 DFQATT and CDR2 SNEGSKA (reference sequence). The length of the CDR3 is 14 residues. With V trimmed by 1 base and J by 3 bases, 4 bases remained unmatched. The chain's CDR3 is CSARGAGGNYEQYL. CDR3 sequence (DNA): TGCAGTGCTAGAGGAGCGGGAGGAAACTACGAGCAGTACCTC.

This chain connects TRBV6-2 or TRBV6-3 to TRBJ1-2; D is unresolved. V gave up 2 bases and J gave up 6 bases, with 16 bases separating them. The CDR3 runs 15 residues. Germline V gives CDR1 MNHEY, CDR2 SVGEGT. For the CDR3, the DNA is TGTGCCAGCAGTTACGGGCGCAAGTCCTCCGATGGCTACACCTTC. Its protein is CASSYGRKSSDGYTF.

The gene calls are TRBV11-1 and TRBJ2-1, with D unclear. The CDR3 runs 13 residues. Germline lookup yields CDR1 SGHAT and CDR2 FQDESV (reference sequence). Trimming cost V 3 bases and J 3 bases, with 6 bases left between them. In DNA, the CDR3 is TGTGCCAGCAGCTTTAGGAACTACAATGAGCAGTTCTTC. As protein: CASSFRNYNEQFF.

The J gene is TRBJ2-5, the V gene TRBV5-4; TRBD1 is a possible D gene (6 bases). Germline V gene lookup returns CDR1 SGHNT and CDR2 YYREEE (reference sequence). The CDR3 loop spans 15 amino acids. V lost 6 bases to trimming and J lost 4 bases, with 19 bases between them. CDR3 nucleotide sequence: TGTGCCAGCACCTTACGGACAGAAGGGATAGAGACCCAGTACTTC. Amino acids: CASTLRTEGIETQYF. Supplemented by reference TRBV5-4 and TRBJ2-5, the full variable domain reads ETGVTQSPTHLIKTRGQQVTLRCSSQSGHNTVSWYQQALGQGPQFIFQYYREEENGRGNFPPRFSGLQFPNYSSELNVNALELDDSALYLCASTLRTEGIETQYFGPGTRLLVL.

This clonotype has at least ten counts. The chain recombines TRBV6-1 with TRBJ2-4, with D perhaps being TRBD1 or TRBD2 (5 bases each). The ends were cut back, 7 bases at V and 1 base at J, with 17 bases in the middle. The CDR3 covers 16 residues. Germline V gives CDR1 MNHNS, CDR2 SASEGT. CDR3: CASNQARGVAKNIQYF. As DNA, the CDR3 is TGTGCCAGCAACCAGGCCCGGGGCGTCGCCAAAAACATTCAGTACTTC.

The chain couples TRBV6-5 to TRBJ2-2; the D gene is possibly TRBD1 (5 bases). The CDR3 loop spans 14 amino acids. V was cut by 2 bases and J by 5 bases, with 9 bases left in between. Germline V lookup: CDR1 MNHEY, CDR2 SVGAGI. DNA for the CDR3: TGTGCCAGCAGTTACAGGGGAAAGACCGGGGAGCTGTTTTTT. Its protein product is CASSYRGKTGELFF.

This clonotype has ten or more counts. The J gene is TRBJ1-5, the V gene TRBV6-5; D is undetermined. Germline CDR1 and CDR2: MNHEY and SVGAGI. Trimming shortened V by 3 bases and J by 0 bases, and 3 bases separated the two germline ends. The CDR3 length is 13 residues. Here the CDR3 reads CASSYYSNQPQHF. The CDR3, as DNA: TGTGCCAGCAGTTATTATAGCAATCAGCCCCAGCATTTT.

This clonotype was found many times. The chain joins TRBV5-5 to TRBJ2-5; possibly TRBD1 for D (7 bases). Germline V gene data show CDR1 as SGHKS and CDR2 as YYEKEE (reference sequence). The CDR3 has 15 residues. V was trimmed by 0 bases and J by 4 bases, leaving 13 bases between them. This chain's CDR3 is CASSLDPGGGETQYF. In nucleotides, the CDR3 is TGTGCCAGCAGCTTGGACCCAGGGGGAGGAGAGACCCAGTACTTC.

This clonotype was picked up many times. The chain joins TRBV14 to TRBJ2-7; TRBD1 might be the D (6 bases). The CDR3 is 14 amino acids. CDR1 and CDR2 (germline): SGHDN, FVKESK. The V end lost 5 bases, the J end lost 3 bases, and 14 bases lay between the germline ends. This CDR3 reads CASSSPGHNYEQYF. The CDR3 bases are TGTGCCAGCAGCTCCCCGGGACACAACTACGAGCAGTACTTC.

The chain joins TRBV19 to TRBJ1-6; the D gene is possibly TRBD1 (6 bases). The CDR3 runs 15 residues. Germline loops: CDR1 LNHDA, CDR2 SQIVND (reference sequence). V lost 6 bases, J lost 4 bases, and 13 bases lay in between. CDR3 DNA sequence: TGTGCCAGTAGCCCCGGACAGTATTATAATTCACCCCTCCACTTT. It specifies CASSPGQYYNSPLHF.

There are many counts of this clonotype. The chain carries TRBV28 and TRBJ1-6; 7 bases match TRBD1. Germline V gene data show CDR1 as MDHEN and CDR2 as SYDVKM. The CDR3 is made up of 14 amino acids. With 2 bases clipped from V and 11 bases from J, the junction kept 6 bases outside the gene matches. The CDR3: CASSLGAGGPPLHF. The CDR3, as DNA: TGTGCCAGCAGTTTAGGGGCAGGGGGACCACCCCTCCACTTT.